The rows below give T cell receptor beta chains drawn from one sample of a study of cytomegalovirus exposure and HLA in healthy donors. Some clones are missing from TCRdb's copy, which holds only in-frame ones; the method was immunoSEQ multiplex PCR. The profile covers hundreds of thousands of clones, with approximately 80% appearing a single time and roughly 16% taken by the ten largest. Sequenced sample: PBMCs. Receptors originate from a man aged 35 to 55 in good health and CMV-seronegative. Both conserved end residues are part of each CDR3. D genes are given only for firm matches. Not all rows give a size; the values are once, few, many and, for expanded clones, a class.

TRBV5-1	16	NA	TRBJ1-4	TRBD1	CASSLQGASGNEKLFF	TGCGCCAGCAGCTTACAGGGGGCGAGTGGTAATGAAAAACTGTTTTTT
TRBV18	15	NA	TRBJ1-1	TRBD1	CASSLMGTVNTEAFF	TGTGCCAGCTCCCTCATGGGGACAGTTAACACTGAAGCTTTCTTT
TRBV10-2	13	NA	TRBJ1-4	NA	CASRTGRQEKLFF	TGCGCCAGTAGAACTGGCAGGCAAGAAAAACTGTTTTTT
TRBV19	15	NA	TRBJ2-5	TRBD2	CASSNGLAGLETQYF	TGTGCCAGTAGTAATGGACTAGCGGGGTTGGAGACCCAGTACTTC
TRBV7-2	16	few	TRBJ1-4	TRBD1	CASSLGIRGRGEKLFF	TGTGCCAGCAGCTTAGGGATCAGGGGGCGTGGTGAAAAACTGTTTTTT
TRBV9	15	NA	TRBJ2-3	TRBD2	CASSVGGGRVDTQYF	TGTGCCAGCAGCGTAGGGGGCGGGAGGGTGGATACGCAGTATTTT
TRBV4-3	15	NA	TRBJ1-2	NA	CASSQDRGADYGYTF	TGCGCCAGCAGCCAAGATCGTGGGGCTGACTATGGCTACACCTTC
TRBV1	16	NA	TRBJ2-1	NA	CTSRSVKRKYRDKQFF	TGCACCAGCCGAAGCGTGAAAAGGAAGTACCGGGACAAGCAGTTCTTC
TRBV6-5	12	NA	TRBJ2-7	NA	CASSLDRYEQYF	TGTGCCAGCAGCCTCGACAGATACGAGCAGTACTTC
TRBV5-6	15	NA	TRBJ2-7	TRBD1	CASSFDRGPLGEQYF	TGTGCCAGCAGCTTCGACAGGGGGCCTTTGGGCGAGCAGTACTTC
TRBV7-9	13	once	TRBJ1-2	NA	CASSPPANYGYTF	TGTGCCAGCAGCCCTCCTGCTAACTATGGCTACACCTTC
TRBV18	15	once	TRBJ2-5	TRBD1	CASSGLQGAQETQYF	TGTGCCAGCTCAGGATTACAGGGGGCCCAAGAGACCCAGTACTTC
TRBV7-6	15	NA	TRBJ1-4	NA	CASSLAPEGREKLFF	TGTGCCAGCAGCTTGGCCCCAGAGGGGAGGGAAAAACTGTTTTTT
TRBV6-6	14	NA	TRBJ1-2	NA	CASSTKRGIYGYTF	TGTGCCAGCAGTACCAAGCGGGGGATCTATGGCTACACCTTC
TRBV7-9	15	NA	TRBJ1-2	TRBD1	CASSSTGGGNYGYTF	TGTGCCAGCAGCTCTACAGGGGGCGGAAACTATGGCTACACCTTC
TRBV21-1	18	NA	TRBJ2-4	NA	CASSKNRLAGAAKNIQYF	TGTGCCAGCAGCAAGAACCGACTTGCGGGAGCGGCCAAAAACATTCAGTACTTC
TRBV28	13	NA	TRBJ2-3	NA	CASSFPPADTQYF	TGTGCCAGCAGTTTTCCCCCAGCGGATACGCAGTATTTT
TRBV7-9	14	NA	TRBJ1-2	TRBD1	CASSLGQAYYGYTF	TGTGCCAGCAGCTTGGGACAGGCTTACTATGGCTACACCTTC
TRBV29-1	15	NA	TRBJ1-1	TRBD1	CSATDRANMNTEAFF	TGCAGCGCCACTGACAGGGCGAACATGAACACTGAAGCTTTCTTT
TRBV11-2	16	NA	TRBJ2-7	TRBD1	CASSPYYRGLSGEQYF	TGTGCCAGCAGCCCTTACTACAGGGGGCTCTCAGGGGAGCAGTACTTC
TRBV28	17	NA	TRBJ2-2	NA	CASSALFRGRNPGELFF	TGTGCCAGCAGTGCTCTTTTCAGGGGAAGGAATCCCGGGGAGCTGTTTTTT
TRBV7-8	13	NA	TRBJ1-6	TRBD1	CASSLGQGGPLHF	TGTGCCAGCAGCTTAGGACAGGGAGGACCCCTCCACTTT
TRBV11-2	14	NA	TRBJ2-5	TRBD2	CASRILRGGETQYF	TGTGCCAGCAGGATATTACGGGGGGGGGAGACCCAGTACTTC
TRBV6-6	15	few	TRBJ2-7	TRBD2	CASSRGGATSYEQYF	TGTGCCAGCAGCCGCGGGGGGGCCACCTCCTACGAGCAGTACTTC
TRBV2	15	few	TRBJ2-4	NA	CASNEGGSDKNIQYF	TGTGCCAGCAATGAGGGAGGCTCTGACAAAAACATTCAGTACTTC
TRBV11-2	14	NA	TRBJ2-1	NA	CASSLYVTGSEQFF	TGTGCCAGCAGCTTATACGTAACAGGCAGTGAGCAGTTCTTC
TRBV10-3	14	NA	TRBJ1-1	NA	CAISESRVNTEAFF	TGTGCCATCAGTGAATCCAGGGTGAACACTGAAGCTTTCTTT
TRBV7-2	15	NA	TRBJ1-1	NA	CASSLNTGVGAEAFF	TGTGCCAGCAGCTTAAACACGGGGGTTGGGGCTGAAGCTTTCTTT
TRBV5-1	15	NA	TRBJ2-2	TRBD1	CASSYGTGRTGELFF	TGCGCCAGCAGCTACGGGACAGGGAGGACCGGGGAGCTGTTTTTT
TRBV4-3	16	NA	TRBJ1-4	TRBD1	CASSQELAGGNEKLFF	TGCGCCAGCAGCCAAGAATTGGCAGGGGGGAATGAAAAACTGTTTTTT
TRBV5-6	13	NA	TRBJ2-5	TRBD1	CASRRGQEETQYF	TGTGCCAGCAGAAGGGGGCAGGAAGAGACCCAGTACTTC
TRBV5-4	12	NA	TRBJ2-3	NA	CASSFGEGTQYF	TGTGCCAGCAGCTTCGGAGAGGGCACGCAGTATTTT
TRBV5-5	15	NA	TRBJ1-5	NA	CASSREDRDNQPQHF	TGTGCCAGCAGCAGAGAAGACAGAGACAATCAGCCCCAGCATTTT
TRBV5-6	12	NA	TRBJ1-1	NA	CASSLWETEAFF	TGTGCCAGCAGCTTATGGGAGACTGAAGCTTTCTTT
TRBV5-6	15	NA	TRBJ2-1	TRBD2	CASSSLGLAHNEQFF	TGTGCCAGCAGCTCACTGGGACTAGCTCACAATGAGCAGTTCTTC
TRBV4-1	15	NA	TRBJ2-2	TRBD2	CASSPTSGADRELFF	TGCGCCAGCAGCCCAACTAGCGGGGCCGACCGGGAGCTGTTTTTT
TRBV5-1	16	NA	TRBJ1-6	NA	CASSDYRDTMNSPLHF	TGCGCCAGCAGCGACTATCGGGACACGATGAATTCACCCCTCCACTTT
TRBV6-4	15	NA	TRBJ2-3	TRBD2	CASSISGRETDTQYF	TGTGCCAGCAGCATTAGCGGGAGGGAAACAGATACGCAGTATTTT
TRBV5-1	14	NA	TRBJ1-3	TRBD1	CASSLGQGRNTIYF	TGCGCCAGCAGCTTGGGACAGGGTCGCAACACCATATATTTT
TRBV7-3	15	NA	TRBJ1-1	NA	CASSLTAGVNTEAFF	TGTGCCAGCAGCTTAACGGCAGGGGTGAACACTGAAGCTTTCTTT
TRBV9	16	once	TRBJ2-3	TRBD2	CASSPQSGMAEDTQYF	TGTGCCAGCAGCCCCCAAAGCGGGATGGCGGAAGATACGCAGTATTTT